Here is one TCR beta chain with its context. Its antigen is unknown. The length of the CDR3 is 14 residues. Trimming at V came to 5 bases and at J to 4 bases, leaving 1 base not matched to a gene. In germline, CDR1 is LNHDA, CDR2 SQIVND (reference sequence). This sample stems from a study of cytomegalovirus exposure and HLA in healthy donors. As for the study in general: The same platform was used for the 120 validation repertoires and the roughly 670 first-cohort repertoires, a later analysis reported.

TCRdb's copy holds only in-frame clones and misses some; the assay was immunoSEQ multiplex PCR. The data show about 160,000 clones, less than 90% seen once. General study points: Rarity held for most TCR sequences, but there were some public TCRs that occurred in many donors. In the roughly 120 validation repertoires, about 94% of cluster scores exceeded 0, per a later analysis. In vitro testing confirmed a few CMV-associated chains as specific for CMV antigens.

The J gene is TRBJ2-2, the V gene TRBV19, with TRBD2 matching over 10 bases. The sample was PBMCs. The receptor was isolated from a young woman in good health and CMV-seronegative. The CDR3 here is CASSLAGVTGELFF. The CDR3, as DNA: TGTGCCAGTAGTCTAGCGGGAGTCACCGGGGAGCTGTTTTTT.